Given below is one T cell receptor (beta chain) in context. Genomic DNA, serving as template, underwent TCR beta VDJ and CDR3 profiling. TCRdb independently ran MiXCR on the reads; one entry per CDR3 protein. The sample shows around 50,000 distinct CDR3 sequences, around 70% of them seen only once. This entry is derived from a study of CD8+CD57+ T cells in acquired aplastic anemia. The wider study: Mean DNA quantity obtained from sorted CD4+ and CD8+ cells was about 3.5 ug. Healthy donors gave about 9.8 million reads on average for CD4+ cells.

The CDR3 contains 16 residues. Trimming removed 5 bases at V and 0 bases at J, with 13 bases between. Per germline, CDR1 LGHNA and CDR2 YNFKEQ. The sequenced sample consisted of sorted CD4+, CD8+, or CD8+CD57+ T cells (not recorded which) from PBMCs. This sequence was found in a human donor in good health, serving as a control. The chain recombines TRBV4-2 with TRBJ2-2; a possible D gene is TRBD1 (6 bases). The CDR3 nucleotides are TGTGCCAGCAGCACAAGACAGGCCGCGAACACCGGGGAGCTGTTTTTT. Amino acids: CASSTRQAANTGELFF.